The rows below give T cell receptor beta chains drawn from one sample of a study of identical twins. MiXCR, applied by TCRdb to the 5' RACE reads, yields one record per CDR3 protein. The sample comprises approximately 680,000 distinct CDR3 sequences, roughly 7.1% of which are singletons, and over 1.5% rests with the top ten. These data were also reused for a study on yellow fever vaccine responses in identical twins.

The sample comprised PBMCs. The receptors stem from a woman aged 18-30 years in good health. Each CDR3 is given with its conserved first and last residue. The order of the fields is D gene, clone size, V gene, J gene, CDR3 length, CDR3 protein, CDR3 DNA. The D gene is left open where the match is weak. Some rows mark clone size as missing; the rest say once, few, many or name a class of expanded clone.

D gene: .; clone size: .; V gene: TRBV6-5; J gene: TRBJ2-6; CDR3 length: 16; CDR3 protein: CASSYSRLAGANVLTF; CDR3 DNA: TGTGCCAGCAGTTACTCGCGTCTCGCTGGGGCCAACGTCCTGACTTTC
D gene: .; clone size: many; V gene: TRBV5-1; J gene: TRBJ1-1; CDR3 length: 16; CDR3 protein: CASSLVGSGMNTEAFF; CDR3 DNA: TGCGCCAGCAGCTTGGTCGGCAGTGGAATGAACACTGAAGCTTTCTTT
D gene: .; clone size: few; V gene: TRBV4-2; J gene: TRBJ1-3; CDR3 length: 16; CDR3 protein: CASSQASTDSGNTIYF; CDR3 DNA: TGTGCCAGCAGCCAAGCTTCGACAGACTCTGGAAACACCATATATTTT
D gene: .; clone size: many; V gene: TRBV5-1; J gene: TRBJ2-7; CDR3 length: 12; CDR3 protein: CASSLTAYEQYF; CDR3 DNA: TGCGCCAGCAGTCTAACAGCCTACGAGCAGTACTTC
D gene: .; clone size: .; V gene: TRBV12-3/TRBV12-4; J gene: TRBJ2-1; CDR3 length: 14; CDR3 protein: CASSFTPNFSEQFF; CDR3 DNA: TGTGCCAGCAGTTTTACGCCTAACTTTAGTGAGCAGTTCTTC
D gene: .; clone size: few; V gene: TRBV10-3; J gene: TRBJ2-1; CDR3 length: 15; CDR3 protein: CAISKPGLDYNEQFF; CDR3 DNA: TGTGCCATCAGCAAACCGGGACTTGACTACAATGAGCAGTTCTTC
D gene: .; clone size: many; V gene: TRBV7-9; J gene: TRBJ1-1; CDR3 length: 12; CDR3 protein: CASSLRDGEAFF; CDR3 DNA: TGTGCCAGCAGCTTACGTGACGGTGAAGCTTTCTTT
D gene: .; clone size: .; V gene: TRBV2; J gene: TRBJ1-1; CDR3 length: 14; CDR3 protein: CARPDGPLNTEAFF; CDR3 DNA: TGTGCCAGGCCTGACGGCCCTCTGAACACTGAAGCTTTCTTT
D gene: .; clone size: many; V gene: TRBV15; J gene: TRBJ1-3; CDR3 length: 15; CDR3 protein: CATSRGRSSGNTIYF; CDR3 DNA: TGTGCCACCAGCAGAGGTAGAAGCTCTGGAAACACCATATATTTT
D gene: TRBD1; clone size: many; V gene: TRBV6-1; J gene: TRBJ1-3; CDR3 length: 16; CDR3 protein: CASSSPGGNSGNTIYF; CDR3 DNA: TGTGCCAGCAGTAGCCCAGGGGGGAACTCTGGAAACACCATATATTTT
D gene: .; clone size: few; V gene: TRBV5-6; J gene: TRBJ2-6; CDR3 length: 16; CDR3 protein: CASSLVPGAGANVLTF; CDR3 DNA: TGTGCCAGCAGCTTGGTCCCGGGGGCTGGGGCCAACGTCCTGACTTTC